This T cell receptor (beta chain) was obtained from a study of blood T cell repertoires in COVID-19. In Seattle, patients joined the study during active infection and were tracked longitudinally. The CDR3 has 16 residues. V was pared by 5 bases and J by 5 bases, with 20 bases between. The germline gives CDR1 SGHRS, CDR2 YFSETQ. Sequenced by immunoSEQ multiplex PCR; TCRdb stores in-frame clones only, minus some. The repertoire holds approximately 230,000 clones, with around 88% as singletons. The genes are TRBV5-1 and TRBJ2-1, with D possibly TRBD1 on 5 matching bases. Sequencing was carried out using peripheral blood. The receptor comes from a woman aged 25-40 years with COVID-19, enrolled during active disease. This chain's CDR3 is CASRPSPGPGDNEQFF. The CDR3 nucleotides are TGCGCCAGCAGGCCCAGTCCAGGGCCTGGAGACAATGAGCAGTTCTTC.